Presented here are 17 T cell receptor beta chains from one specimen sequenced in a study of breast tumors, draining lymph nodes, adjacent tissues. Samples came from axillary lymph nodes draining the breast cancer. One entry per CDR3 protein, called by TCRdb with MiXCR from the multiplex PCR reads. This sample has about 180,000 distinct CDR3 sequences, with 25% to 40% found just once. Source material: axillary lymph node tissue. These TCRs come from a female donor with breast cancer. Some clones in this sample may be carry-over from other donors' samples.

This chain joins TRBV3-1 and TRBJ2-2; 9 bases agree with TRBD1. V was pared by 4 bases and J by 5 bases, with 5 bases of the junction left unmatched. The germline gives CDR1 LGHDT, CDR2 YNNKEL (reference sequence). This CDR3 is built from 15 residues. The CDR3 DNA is TGTGCCAGCAGCCCTGGGACAGGGCGGACCGGGGAGCTGTTTTTT. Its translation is CASSPGTGRTGELFF.

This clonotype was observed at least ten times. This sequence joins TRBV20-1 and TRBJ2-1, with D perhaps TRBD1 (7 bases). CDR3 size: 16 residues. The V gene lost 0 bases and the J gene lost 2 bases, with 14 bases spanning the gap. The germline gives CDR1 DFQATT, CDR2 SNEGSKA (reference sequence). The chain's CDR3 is CSARDVEGQPYNEQFF. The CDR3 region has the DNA TGCAGTGCTAGAGATGTGGAGGGACAGCCCTACAATGAGCAGTTCTTC.

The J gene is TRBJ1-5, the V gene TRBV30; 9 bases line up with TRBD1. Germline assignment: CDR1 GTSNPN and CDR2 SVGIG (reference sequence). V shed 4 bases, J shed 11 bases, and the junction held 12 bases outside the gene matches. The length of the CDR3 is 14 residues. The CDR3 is CAWKIQGARETQHF. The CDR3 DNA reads TGTGCCTGGAAGATACAGGGGGCGAGGGAGACCCAGCATTTT.

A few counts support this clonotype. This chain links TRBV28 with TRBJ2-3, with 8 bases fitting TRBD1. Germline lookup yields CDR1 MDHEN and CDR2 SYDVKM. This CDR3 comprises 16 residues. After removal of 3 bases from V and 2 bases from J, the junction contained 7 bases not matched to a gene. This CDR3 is CASSLLGQGVTDTQYF. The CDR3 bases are TGTGCCAGCAGTTTGCTTGGACAGGGCGTCACAGATACGCAGTATTTT.

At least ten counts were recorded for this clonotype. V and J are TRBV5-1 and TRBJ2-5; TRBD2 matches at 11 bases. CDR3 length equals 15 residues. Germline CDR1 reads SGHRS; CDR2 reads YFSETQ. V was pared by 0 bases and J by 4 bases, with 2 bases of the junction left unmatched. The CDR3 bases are TGCGCCAGCAGCTTGGAGCTAGCGGGGGGAGAGACCCAGTACTTC. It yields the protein CASSLELAGGETQYF.

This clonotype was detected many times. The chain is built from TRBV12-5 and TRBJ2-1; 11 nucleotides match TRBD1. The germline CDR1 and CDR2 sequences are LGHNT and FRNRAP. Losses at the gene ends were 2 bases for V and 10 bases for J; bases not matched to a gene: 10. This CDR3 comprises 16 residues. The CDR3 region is CASGLSPGTGGVEQFF. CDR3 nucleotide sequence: TGTGCTAGTGGTTTGTCGCCCGGGACAGGGGGTGTGGAGCAGTTCTTC.

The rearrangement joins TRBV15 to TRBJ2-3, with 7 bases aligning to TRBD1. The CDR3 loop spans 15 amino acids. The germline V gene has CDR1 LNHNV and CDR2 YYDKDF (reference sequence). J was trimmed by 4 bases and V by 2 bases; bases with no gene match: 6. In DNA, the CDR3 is TGTGCCACCAGCAGAAGGGGACAGAACCCAGATACGCAGTATTTT. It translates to CATSRRGQNPDTQYF.

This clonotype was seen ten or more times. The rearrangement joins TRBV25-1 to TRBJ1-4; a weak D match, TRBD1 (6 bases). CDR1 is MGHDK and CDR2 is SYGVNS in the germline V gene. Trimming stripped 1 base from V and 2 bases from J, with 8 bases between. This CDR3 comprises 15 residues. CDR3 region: CASSEFGGTNEKLFF. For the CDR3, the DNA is TGTGCCAGCAGTGAATTCGGGGGCACTAATGAAAAACTGTTTTTT.

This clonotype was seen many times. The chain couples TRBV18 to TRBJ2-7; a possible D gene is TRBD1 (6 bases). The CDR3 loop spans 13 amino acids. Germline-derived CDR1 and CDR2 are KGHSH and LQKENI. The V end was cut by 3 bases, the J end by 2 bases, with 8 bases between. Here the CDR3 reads CASSPWDTYEQYF. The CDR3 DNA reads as TGTGCCAGCTCACCCTGGGACACCTACGAGCAGTACTTC.

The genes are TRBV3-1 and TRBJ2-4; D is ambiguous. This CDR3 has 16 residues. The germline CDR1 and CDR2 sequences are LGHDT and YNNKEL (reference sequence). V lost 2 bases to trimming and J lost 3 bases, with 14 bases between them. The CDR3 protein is CASSQKNRGSKNIQYF. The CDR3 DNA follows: TGTGCCAGCAGCCAAAAGAATCGAGGAAGCAAAAACATTCAGTACTTC.

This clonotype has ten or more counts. CDR3 sequence (DNA): TGTGCCAGCAGTGACGTGTTCTACAATGAGCAGTTCTTC. Its protein is CASSDVFYNEQFF. This chain links TRBV28 with TRBJ2-1; D is undetermined. The CDR3 is 13 amino acids. The V gene's germline CDR1 is MDHEN and CDR2 SYDVKM. The V end lost 5 bases, the J end lost 3 bases, and 8 bases lay between the germline ends.

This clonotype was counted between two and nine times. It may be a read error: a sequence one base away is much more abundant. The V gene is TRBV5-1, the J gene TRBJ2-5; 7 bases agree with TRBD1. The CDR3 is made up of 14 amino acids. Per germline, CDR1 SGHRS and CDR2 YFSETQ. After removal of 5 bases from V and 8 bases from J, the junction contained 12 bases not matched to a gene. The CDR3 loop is CASRPDRLGDTQYF. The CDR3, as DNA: TGCGCCAGCAGGCCGGACAGGTTGGGGGACACCCAGTACTTC.

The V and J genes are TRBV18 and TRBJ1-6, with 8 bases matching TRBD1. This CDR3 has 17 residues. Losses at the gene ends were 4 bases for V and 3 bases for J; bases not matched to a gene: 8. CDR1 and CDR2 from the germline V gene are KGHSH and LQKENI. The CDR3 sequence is CASSRRTGNGYNSPLHF. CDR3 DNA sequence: TGTGCCAGCTCACGTCGGACAGGGAACGGCTATAATTCACCCCTCCACTTT.

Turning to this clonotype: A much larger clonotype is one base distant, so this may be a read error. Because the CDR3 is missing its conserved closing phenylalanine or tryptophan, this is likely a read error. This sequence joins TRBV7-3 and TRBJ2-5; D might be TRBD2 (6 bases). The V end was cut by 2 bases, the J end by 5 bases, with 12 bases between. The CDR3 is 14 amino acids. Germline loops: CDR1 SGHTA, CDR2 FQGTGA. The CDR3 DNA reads TGTGCCAGCAGCTTATCGGGGGTTGGGGAGACCCAGTACCTC. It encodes CASSLSGVGETQYL.

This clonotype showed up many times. The CDR3 here is CASSATSGRGETQYF. DNA for the CDR3: TGCGCCAGCAGCGCCACTAGCGGGAGGGGGGAGACCCAGTACTTC. The V gene is TRBV10-2, the J gene TRBJ2-5; TRBD2 agrees at 13 bases. V shed 6 bases, J shed 5 bases, and the junction held 6 bases outside the gene matches. CDR3 size: 15 residues. Germline CDR1 reads WSHSY; CDR2 reads SAAADI.

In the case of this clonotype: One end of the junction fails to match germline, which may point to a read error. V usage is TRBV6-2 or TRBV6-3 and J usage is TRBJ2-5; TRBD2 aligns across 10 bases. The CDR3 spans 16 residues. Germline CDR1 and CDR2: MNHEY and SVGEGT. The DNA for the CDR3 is TGTGCCAACAAACTCGGACTAGCGGAGTACCAAGTGACCCAGTACTTC. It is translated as CANKLGLAEYQVTQYF.

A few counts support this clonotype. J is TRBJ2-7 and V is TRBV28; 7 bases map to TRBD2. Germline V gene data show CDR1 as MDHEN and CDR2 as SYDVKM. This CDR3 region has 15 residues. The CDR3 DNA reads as TGTGCATGCGGGGGTGCACCTCCGTGCTCCTACGAGCAGTACTTC. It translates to CACGGAPPCSYEQYF.